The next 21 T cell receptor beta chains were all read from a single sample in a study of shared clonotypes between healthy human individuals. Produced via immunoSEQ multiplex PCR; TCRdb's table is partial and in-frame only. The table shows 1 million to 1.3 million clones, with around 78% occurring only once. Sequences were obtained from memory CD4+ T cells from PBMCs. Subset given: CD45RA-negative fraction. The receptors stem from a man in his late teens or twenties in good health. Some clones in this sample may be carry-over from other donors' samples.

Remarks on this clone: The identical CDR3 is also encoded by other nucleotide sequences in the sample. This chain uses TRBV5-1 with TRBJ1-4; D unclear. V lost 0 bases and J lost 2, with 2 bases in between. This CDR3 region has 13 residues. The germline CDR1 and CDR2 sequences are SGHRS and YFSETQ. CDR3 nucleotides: TGCGCCAGCAGCTTGGCGACTAATGAAAAACTGTTTTTT. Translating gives CASSLATNEKLFF.

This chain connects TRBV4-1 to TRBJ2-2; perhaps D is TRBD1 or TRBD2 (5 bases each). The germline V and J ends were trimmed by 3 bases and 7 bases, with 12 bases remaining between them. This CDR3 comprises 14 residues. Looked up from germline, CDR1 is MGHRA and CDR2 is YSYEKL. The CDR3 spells CASSQGETGGELFF. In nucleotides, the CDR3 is TGCGCCAGCAGCCAGGGGGAGACGGGCGGGGAGCTGTTTTTT.

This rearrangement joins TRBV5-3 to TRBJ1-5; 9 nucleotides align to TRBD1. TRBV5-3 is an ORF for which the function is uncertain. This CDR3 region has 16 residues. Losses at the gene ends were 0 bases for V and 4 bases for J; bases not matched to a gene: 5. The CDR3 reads CARSLGGQGINQPQHF. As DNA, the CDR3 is TGTGCCAGAAGCTTGGGGGGACAGGGAATAAATCAGCCCCAGCATTTT.

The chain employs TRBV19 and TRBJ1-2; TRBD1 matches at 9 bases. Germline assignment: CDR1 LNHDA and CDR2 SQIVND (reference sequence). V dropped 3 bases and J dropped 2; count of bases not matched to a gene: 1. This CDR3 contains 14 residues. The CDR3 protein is CASSIGQGNYGYTF. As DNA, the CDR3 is TGTGCCAGTAGTATTGGACAGGGGAACTATGGCTACACCTTC.

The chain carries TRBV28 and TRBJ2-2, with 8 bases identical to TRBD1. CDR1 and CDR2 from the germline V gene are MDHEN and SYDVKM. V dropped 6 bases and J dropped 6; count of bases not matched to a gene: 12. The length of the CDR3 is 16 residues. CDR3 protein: CASRPFGQGRPGELFF. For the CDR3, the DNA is TGTGCCAGCAGACCTTTTGGACAGGGTCGCCCCGGGGAGCTGTTTTTT.

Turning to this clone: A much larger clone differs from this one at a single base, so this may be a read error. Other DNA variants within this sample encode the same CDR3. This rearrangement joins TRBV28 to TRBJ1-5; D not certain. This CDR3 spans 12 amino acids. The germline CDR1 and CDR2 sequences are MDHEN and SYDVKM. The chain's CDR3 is CASSLVHQPQHF. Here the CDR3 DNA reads TGCGCCAGCAGTTTGGTCCATCAGCCCCAGCATTTT.

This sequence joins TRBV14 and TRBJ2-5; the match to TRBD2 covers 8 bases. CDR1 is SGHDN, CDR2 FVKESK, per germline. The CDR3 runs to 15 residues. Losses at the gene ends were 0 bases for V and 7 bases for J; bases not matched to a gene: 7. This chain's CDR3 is CASSQEVSGSLTQYF. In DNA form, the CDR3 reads TGTGCCAGCAGCCAAGAGGTCAGCGGGAGTTTGACCCAGTACTTC.

The CDR3 sequence: CASSKPTGSSYNEQFF. CDR3 DNA: TGTGCCAGTAGTAAGCCGACAGGATCCTCCTACAATGAGCAGTTCTTC. The rearrangement uses TRBV19 and TRBJ2-1; the D gene is possibly TRBD1 (6 bases). The V end was cut by 4 bases, the J end by 0 bases, with 13 bases between. The CDR3 extends over 16 amino acids. Germline V lookup: CDR1 LNHDA, CDR2 SQIVND (reference sequence).

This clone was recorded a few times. The CDR3 protein is CASSSGTGDTEAFF. CDR3 in DNA: TGTGCCAGCAGCTCCGGGACAGGGGACACTGAAGCTTTCTTT. The chain uses TRBV2 and TRBJ1-1; 10 nucleotides align to TRBD1. Trimming at V came to 6 bases and at J to 3 bases, leaving 4 bases not matched to a gene. The CDR3 is made up of 14 amino acids. Germline assignment: CDR1 SNHLY and CDR2 FYNNEI.

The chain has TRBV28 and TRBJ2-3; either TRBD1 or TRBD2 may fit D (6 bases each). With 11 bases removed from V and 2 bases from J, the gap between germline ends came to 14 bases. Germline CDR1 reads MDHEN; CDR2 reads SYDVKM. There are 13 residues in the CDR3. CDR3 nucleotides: TGTGCCCATAGGGGGGCTAACACAGATACGCAGTATTTT. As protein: CAHRGANTDTQYF.

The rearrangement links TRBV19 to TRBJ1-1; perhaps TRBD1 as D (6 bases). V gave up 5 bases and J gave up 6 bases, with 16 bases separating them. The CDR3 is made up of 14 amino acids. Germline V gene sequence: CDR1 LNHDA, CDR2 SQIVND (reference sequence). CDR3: CASSLGGLFSEAFF. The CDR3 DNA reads TGTGCCAGTAGTCTTGGGGGCTTGTTTTCTGAAGCTTTCTTT.

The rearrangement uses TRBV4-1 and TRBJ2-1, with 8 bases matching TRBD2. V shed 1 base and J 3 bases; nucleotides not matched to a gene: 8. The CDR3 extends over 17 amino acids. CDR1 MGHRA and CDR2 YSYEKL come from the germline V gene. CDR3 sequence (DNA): TGCGCCAGCAGCCAAGTTTTTACTAGCGGAGGCTACAATGAGCAGTTCTTC. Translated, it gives CASSQVFTSGGYNEQFF.

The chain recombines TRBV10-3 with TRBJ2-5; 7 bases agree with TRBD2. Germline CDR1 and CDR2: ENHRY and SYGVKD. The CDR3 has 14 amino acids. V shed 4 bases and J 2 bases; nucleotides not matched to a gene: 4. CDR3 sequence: CAISAGTTQETQYF. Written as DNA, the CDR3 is TGTGCCATCAGTGCCGGGACTACTCAAGAGACCCAGTACTTC.

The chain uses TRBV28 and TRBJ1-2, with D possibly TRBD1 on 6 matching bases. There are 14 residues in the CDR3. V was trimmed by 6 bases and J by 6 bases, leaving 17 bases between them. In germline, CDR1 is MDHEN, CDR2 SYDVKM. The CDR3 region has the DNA TGTGCCAGCAGGGACGTACAGGGTTTCAATGGCTACACCTTC. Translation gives CASRDVQGFNGYTF.

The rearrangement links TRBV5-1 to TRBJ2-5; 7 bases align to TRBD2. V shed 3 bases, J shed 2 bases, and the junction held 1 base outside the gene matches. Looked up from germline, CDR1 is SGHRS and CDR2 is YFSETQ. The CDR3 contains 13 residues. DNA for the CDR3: TGCGCCAGCAGCTGGGGGGGTCAAGAGACCCAGTACTTC. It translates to CASSWGGQETQYF.

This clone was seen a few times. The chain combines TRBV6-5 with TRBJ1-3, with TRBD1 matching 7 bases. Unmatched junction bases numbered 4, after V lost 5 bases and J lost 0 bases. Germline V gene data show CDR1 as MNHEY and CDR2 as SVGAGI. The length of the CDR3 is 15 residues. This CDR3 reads CASSRQGSSGNTIYF. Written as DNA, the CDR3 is TGTGCCAGCAGTCGACAGGGCAGCTCTGGAAACACCATATATTTT.

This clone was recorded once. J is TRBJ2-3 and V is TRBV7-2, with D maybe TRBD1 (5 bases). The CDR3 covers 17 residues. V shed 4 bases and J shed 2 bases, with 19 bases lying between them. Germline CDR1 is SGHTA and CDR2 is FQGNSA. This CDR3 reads CASSSLPWGRNTDTQYF. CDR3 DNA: TGTGCCAGCAGCTCCCTGCCGTGGGGCCGCAACACAGATACGCAGTATTTT.

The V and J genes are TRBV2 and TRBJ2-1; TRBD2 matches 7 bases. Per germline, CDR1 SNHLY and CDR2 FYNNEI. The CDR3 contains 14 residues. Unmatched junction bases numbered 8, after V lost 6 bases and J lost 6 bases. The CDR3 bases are TGTGCCAGCAGAAGATTAGCGGGCCCCAATGAGCAGTTCTTC. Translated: CASRRLAGPNEQFF.

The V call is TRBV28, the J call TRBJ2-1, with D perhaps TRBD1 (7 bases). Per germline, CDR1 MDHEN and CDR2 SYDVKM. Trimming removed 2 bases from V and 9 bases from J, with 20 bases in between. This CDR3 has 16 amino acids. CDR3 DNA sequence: TGTGCCAGCAGTTTACCAGGACAGGCCCCCGGGGGTGAGCAGTTCTTC. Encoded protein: CASSLPGQAPGGEQFF.

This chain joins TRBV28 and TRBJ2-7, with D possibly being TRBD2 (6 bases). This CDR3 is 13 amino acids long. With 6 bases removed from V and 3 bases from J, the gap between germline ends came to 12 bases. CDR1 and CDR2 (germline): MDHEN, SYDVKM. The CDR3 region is CASSRGIYYEQYF. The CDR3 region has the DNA TGTGCCAGCAGCCGCGGGATCTACTACGAGCAGTACTTC.

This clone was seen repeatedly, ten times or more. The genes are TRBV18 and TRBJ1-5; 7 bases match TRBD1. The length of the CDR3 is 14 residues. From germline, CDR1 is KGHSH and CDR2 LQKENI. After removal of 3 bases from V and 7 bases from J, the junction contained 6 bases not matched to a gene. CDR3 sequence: CASSPYRGEQPQHF. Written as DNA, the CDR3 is TGTGCCAGCTCACCCTACAGGGGCGAACAGCCCCAGCATTTT.